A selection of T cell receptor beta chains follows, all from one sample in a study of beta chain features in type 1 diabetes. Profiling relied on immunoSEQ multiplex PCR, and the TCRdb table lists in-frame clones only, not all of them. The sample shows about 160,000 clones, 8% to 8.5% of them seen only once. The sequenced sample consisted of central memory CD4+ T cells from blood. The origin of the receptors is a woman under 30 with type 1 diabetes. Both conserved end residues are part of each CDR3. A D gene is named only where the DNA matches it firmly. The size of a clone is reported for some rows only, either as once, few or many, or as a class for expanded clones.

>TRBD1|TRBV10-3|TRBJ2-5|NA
TGTGCCATCAGTACAGGGGGCGCGGGGGAGACCCAGTACTTC
CAISTGGAGETQYF
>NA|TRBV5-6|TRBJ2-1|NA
TGTGCCAGCAGCCCCTGTGATGAGCAGTTCTTC
CASSPCDEQFF
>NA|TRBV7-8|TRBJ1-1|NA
TGTGCCAGCAGCTTGAGGAACCCGAACACTGAAGCTTTCTTT
CASSLRNPNTEAFF
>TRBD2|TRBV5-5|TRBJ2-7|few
TGTGCCAGCAGCTTGAAGGGACTAGCCGTCAGCTCCTACGAGCAGTACTTC
CASSLKGLAVSSYEQYF
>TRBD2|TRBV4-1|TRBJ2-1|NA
TGCGCCAGCAGCCTAATGGCCGGGACTAGCGGGATCGGTTTGTACAATGAGCAGTTCTTC
CASSLMAGTSGIGLYNEQFF
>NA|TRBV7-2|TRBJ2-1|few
TGTGCCAGCATCCCAGGTAGTGGGAGTCGTTACAATGAGCAGTTCTTC
CASIPGSGSRYNEQFF
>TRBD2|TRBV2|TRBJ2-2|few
TGTGCCAGCGGTTATCTAGCGGGAGAGACCGGGGAGCTGTTTTTT
CASGYLAGETGELFF
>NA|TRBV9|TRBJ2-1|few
TGTGCCAGCAGCGTAGGAAGAGGGCTTCGTTACAATGAGCAGTTCTTC
CASSVGRGLRYNEQFF
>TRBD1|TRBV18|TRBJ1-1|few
TGTGCCAGCTCACCAGGGTTCACAGGGGTCGAGACTGAAGCTTTCTTT
CASSPGFTGVETEAFF
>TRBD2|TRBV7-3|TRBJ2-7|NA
TGTGCCAGCAGCTTATATTCCAGCGGGGGCTACGAGCAGTACTTC
CASSLYSSGGYEQYF
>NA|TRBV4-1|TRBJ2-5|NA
TGCGCCAGCAGCCCCGGGCTAGCGGAGACCCAGTACTTC
CASSPGLAETQYF
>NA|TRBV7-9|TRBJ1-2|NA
TGTGCCAGCAGCTTAAATCGGGTGACGGACTATGGCTACACCTTC
CASSLNRVTDYGYTF
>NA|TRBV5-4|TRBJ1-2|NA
TGTGCCAGCAGCTTGGGAATATGGCAGGGGAAGGATGGCTACACCTTC
CASSLGIWQGKDGYTF
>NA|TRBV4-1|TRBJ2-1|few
TGCGCCAGCAGCCAAGATTGGAGTGAGCAGTTCTTC
CASSQDWSEQFF
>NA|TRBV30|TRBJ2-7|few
TGTGCCTGGAGTGTGTCGGGGGGCCACTACGAGCAGTACTTC
CAWSVSGGHYEQYF
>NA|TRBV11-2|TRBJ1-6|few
TGTGCCAGCAGCTCGCAGAATTTTTCACCCCTCCACTTT
CASSSQNFSPLHF
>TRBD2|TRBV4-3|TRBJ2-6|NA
TGCGCCAGCAGCCAAGATGGGGGGGGTTCTGGGGCCAACGTCCTGACTTTC
CASSQDGGGSGANVLTF
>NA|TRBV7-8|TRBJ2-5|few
TGTGCCAGCAGCCTACGGGAGGAGACCCAGTACTTC
CASSLREETQYF
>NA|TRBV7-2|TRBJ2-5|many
TGTGCCAGCAGCTTAGCTAGCGGGACCCAGTACTTC
CASSLASGTQYF
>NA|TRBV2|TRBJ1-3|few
TGTGCCAGCAGTCCACAGGGAAACACCATATATTTT
CASSPQGNTIYF
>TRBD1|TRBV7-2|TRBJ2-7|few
TGTGCCAGCAGCTCCAGGGGGTACGAGCAGTACTTC
CASSSRGYEQYF
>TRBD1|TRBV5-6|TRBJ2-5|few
TGTGCCAGCAGTTGGACTCTAGACAGGGGTCAAGAGACCCAGTACTTC
CASSWTLDRGQETQYF
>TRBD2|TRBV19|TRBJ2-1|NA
TGTGCCAGTACTCAGACTAGCGGACTCTACAATGAGCAGTTCTTC
CASTQTSGLYNEQFF
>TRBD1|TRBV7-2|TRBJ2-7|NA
TGTGCCAGCAGCTACACCGGGACAGGGGCGTACGAGCAGTACTTC
CASSYTGTGAYEQYF
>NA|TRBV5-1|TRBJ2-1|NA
TGCGCCAGCAGCTTGACAGCGGGTCCCTACAATGAGCAGTTCTTC
CASSLTAGPYNEQFF
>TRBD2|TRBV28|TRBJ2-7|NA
TGTGCCAGCATCTTAGGAGGGACTAGCGGAACCTACGAGCAGTACTTC
CASILGGTSGTYEQYF
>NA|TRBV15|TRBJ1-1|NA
TGTGCCACCAGCATTACGGCAGGGAACACTGAAGCTTTCTTT
CATSITAGNTEAFF
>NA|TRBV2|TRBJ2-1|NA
TGTGCCAGCAGGCGACTAGTGTTAGGGAATGAGCAGTTCTTC
CASRRLVLGNEQFF
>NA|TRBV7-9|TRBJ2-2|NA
TGTGCCAGCAGAACAACTAGTGGGAACACCGGGGAGCTGTTTTTT
CASRTTSGNTGELFF
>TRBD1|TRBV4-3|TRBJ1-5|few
TGCGCCAGCAGCCTCGCGCAGGGGGGCAATCAGCCCCAGCATTTT
CASSLAQGGNQPQHF
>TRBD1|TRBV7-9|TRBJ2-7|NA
TGTGCCAGCGCGAGACAGGGAGACGAGCAGTACTTC
CASARQGDEQYF
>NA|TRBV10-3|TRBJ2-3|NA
TGTGCCATCAGTGATCGGGCAGATACGCAGTATTTT
CAISDRADTQYF
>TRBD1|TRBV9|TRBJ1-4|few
TGTGCCAGCAGCGTTGGGGACAGGAACGAAAAACTGTTTTTT
CASSVGDRNEKLFF
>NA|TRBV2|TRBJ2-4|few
TGTGCCAGCAGTGGTGAGGGACGGGGGGCCAAAAACATTCAGTACTTC
CASSGEGRGAKNIQYF
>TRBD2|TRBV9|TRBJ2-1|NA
TGTGCCAGCAGCGCTGGGACTAGCGGGAGGATCGATGAGCAGTTCTTC
CASSAGTSGRIDEQFF
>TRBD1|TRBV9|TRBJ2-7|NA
TGTGCCAGCAGCGCCCAAACAGGGGGCGGCCACGAGCAGTACTTC
CASSAQTGGGHEQYF
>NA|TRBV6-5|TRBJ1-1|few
TGTGCCAGCACCGACAGGCACACTGAAGCTTTCTTT
CASTDRHTEAFF
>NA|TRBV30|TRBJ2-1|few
TGTGCCTGGAGCCCACGAAAAGTCAGTGAGCAGTTCTTC
CAWSPRKVSEQFF
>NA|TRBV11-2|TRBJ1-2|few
TGTGCCAGCACCCCCGAGCCGCAGGAACATGGCTACACCTTC
CASTPEPQEHGYTF
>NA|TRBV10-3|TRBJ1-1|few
TGTGCCATCAGTGAGGGCAGGGTGGGCACTGAAGCTTTCTTT
CAISEGRVGTEAFF
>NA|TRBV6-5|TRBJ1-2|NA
TGTGCCAGCAGTCCAGGGGCTGGCTACACCTTC
CASSPGAGYTF
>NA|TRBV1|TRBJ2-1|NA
TGCACCAGCAGCCCGGTTTCGGGAGTTCGGAACAATGAGCAGTTCTTC
CTSSPVSGVRNNEQFF
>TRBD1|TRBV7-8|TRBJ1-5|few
TGTGCCAGCAGCTTAGGTAGACCGGGACAGGGCCAGCCCCAGCATTTT
CASSLGRPGQGQPQHF
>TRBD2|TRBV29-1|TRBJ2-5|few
TGCAGCGCACGCGGGACTAGCGGGGGAGCGGAGACCCAGTACTTC
CSARGTSGGAETQYF
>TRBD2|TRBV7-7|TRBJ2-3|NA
TGTGCCAGCAGAAAAATAGCGGGGAGCACAGATACGCAGTATTTT
CASRKIAGSTDTQYF
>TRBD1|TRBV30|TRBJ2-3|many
TGTGCCTGGAGTTCCAGGGGGCTGGATACGCAGTATTTT
CAWSSRGLDTQYF
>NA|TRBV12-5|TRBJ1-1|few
TGTGCTAGTGGGCCGTGGGGAGATGAAGCTTTCTTT
CASGPWGDEAFF
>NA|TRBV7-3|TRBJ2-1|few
TGTGCCAGCAGCTTAAATCCCGCAGGACAGACCAACAATGAGCAGTTCTTC
CASSLNPAGQTNNEQFF
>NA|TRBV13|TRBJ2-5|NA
TGTGCCAGCAGTTCATTGGGTACGCGGCAAGAGACCCAGTACTTC
CASSSLGTRQETQYF
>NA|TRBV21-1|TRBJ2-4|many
TGTGCCAGCAGCAAACAGGCCAAAAACATTCAGTACTTC
CASSKQAKNIQYF
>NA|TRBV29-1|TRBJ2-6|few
TGCAGCGTTGCTATAGTAGCTGGGGCCAACGTCCTGACTTTC
CSVAIVAGANVLTF
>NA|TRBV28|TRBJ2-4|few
TGTGCCAGCGCTCAAGAGGGCAGAAAAAACATTCAGTACTTC
CASAQEGRKNIQYF
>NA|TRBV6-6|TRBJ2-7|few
TGTGCCAGCAGTCCTAGGAGTCCCACCTACGAGCAGTACTTC
CASSPRSPTYEQYF
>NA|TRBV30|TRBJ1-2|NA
TGTGCCTGGAGTGTACTTCGGGGGAACTATGGCTACACCTTC
CAWSVLRGNYGYTF
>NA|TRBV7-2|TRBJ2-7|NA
TGTGCCAGCAGCTTAAGCAGGCCCGAGCAGTACTTC
CASSLSRPEQYF
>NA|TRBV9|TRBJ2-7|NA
TGTGCCAGCAGCGTAGGCCAGGAGGGCTACGAGCAGTACTTC
CASSVGQEGYEQYF
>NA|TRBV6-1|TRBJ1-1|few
TGTGCCAGCAGCCAAAGGGGCACTATGAACACTGAAGCTTTCTTT
CASSQRGTMNTEAFF
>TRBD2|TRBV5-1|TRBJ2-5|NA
TGCGCCAGCAGCTTGGTAGCGGGGAGAGGTCAAGAGACCCAGTACTTC
CASSLVAGRGQETQYF